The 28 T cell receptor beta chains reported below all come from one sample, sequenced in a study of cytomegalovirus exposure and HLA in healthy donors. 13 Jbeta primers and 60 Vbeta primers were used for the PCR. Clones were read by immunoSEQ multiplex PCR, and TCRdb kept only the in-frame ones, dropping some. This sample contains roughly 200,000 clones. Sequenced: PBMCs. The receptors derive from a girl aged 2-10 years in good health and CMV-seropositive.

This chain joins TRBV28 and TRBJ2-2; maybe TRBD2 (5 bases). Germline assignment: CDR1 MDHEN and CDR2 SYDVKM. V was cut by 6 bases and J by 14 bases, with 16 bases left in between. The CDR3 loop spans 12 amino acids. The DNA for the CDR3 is TGTGCCAGCAGATTAACTTACGAGGGACTGTTTTTT. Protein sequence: CASRLTYEGLFF.

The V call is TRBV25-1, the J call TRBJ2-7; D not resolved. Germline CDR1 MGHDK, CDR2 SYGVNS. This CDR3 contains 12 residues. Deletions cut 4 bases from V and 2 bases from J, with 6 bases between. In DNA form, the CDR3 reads TGTGCCAGCAGTGCGGTAGCCTACGAGCAGTACTTC. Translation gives CASSAVAYEQYF.

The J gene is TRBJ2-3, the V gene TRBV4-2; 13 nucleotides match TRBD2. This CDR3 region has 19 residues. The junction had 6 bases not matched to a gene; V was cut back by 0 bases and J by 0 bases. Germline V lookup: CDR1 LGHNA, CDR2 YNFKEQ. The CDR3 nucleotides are TGTGCCAGCAGCCAAGAAGGACTAGCGGGAGAACTAAGCACAGATACGCAGTATTTT. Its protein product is CASSQEGLAGELSTDTQYF.

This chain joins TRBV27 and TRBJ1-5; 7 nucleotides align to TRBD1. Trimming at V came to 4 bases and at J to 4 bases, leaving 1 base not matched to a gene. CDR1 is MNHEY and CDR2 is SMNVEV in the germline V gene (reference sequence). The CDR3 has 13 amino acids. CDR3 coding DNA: TGTGCCAGCAGTTCAGGGGGGAATCAGCCCCAGCATTTT. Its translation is CASSSGGNQPQHF.

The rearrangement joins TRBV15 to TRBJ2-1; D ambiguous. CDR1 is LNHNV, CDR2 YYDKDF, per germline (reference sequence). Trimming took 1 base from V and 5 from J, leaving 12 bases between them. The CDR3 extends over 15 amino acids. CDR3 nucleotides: TGTGCCACCAGCAGAGGGATATCGCTAGACAATGAGCAGTTCTTC. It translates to CATSRGISLDNEQFF.

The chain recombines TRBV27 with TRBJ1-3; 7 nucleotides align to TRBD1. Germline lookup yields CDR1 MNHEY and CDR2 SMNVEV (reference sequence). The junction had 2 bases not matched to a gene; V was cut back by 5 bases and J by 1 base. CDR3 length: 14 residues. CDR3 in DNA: TGTGCCAGCAGTGTGACAGGGTCTGGAAACACCATATATTTT. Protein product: CASSVTGSGNTIYF.

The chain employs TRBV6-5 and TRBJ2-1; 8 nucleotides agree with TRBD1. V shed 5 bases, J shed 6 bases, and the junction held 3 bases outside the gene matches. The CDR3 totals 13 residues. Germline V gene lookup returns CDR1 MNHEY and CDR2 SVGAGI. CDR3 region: CASSRTGGNEQFF. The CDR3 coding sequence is TGTGCCAGCAGTCGCACAGGGGGCAATGAGCAGTTCTTC.

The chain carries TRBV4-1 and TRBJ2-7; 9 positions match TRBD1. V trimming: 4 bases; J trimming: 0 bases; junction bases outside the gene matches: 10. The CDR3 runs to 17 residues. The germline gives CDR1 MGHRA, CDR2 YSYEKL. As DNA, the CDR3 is TGCGCCAGCAGCCTCCTTCCCGGACAGGGGAGCTCCTACGAGCAGTACTTC. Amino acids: CASSLLPGQGSSYEQYF.

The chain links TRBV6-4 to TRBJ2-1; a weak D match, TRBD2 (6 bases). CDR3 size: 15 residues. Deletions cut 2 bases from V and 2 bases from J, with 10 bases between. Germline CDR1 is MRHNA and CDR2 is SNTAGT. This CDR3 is CASSDGRGTYNEQFF. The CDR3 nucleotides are TGTGCCAGCAGTGACGGGCGCGGGACCTACAATGAGCAGTTCTTC.

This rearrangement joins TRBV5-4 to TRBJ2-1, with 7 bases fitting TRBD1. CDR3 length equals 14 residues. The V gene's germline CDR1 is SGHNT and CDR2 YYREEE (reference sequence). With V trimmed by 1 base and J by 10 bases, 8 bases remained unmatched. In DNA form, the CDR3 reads TGTGCCAGCAGCTTGAGTATCGGGACAGCCGAGCAGTTCTTC. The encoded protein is CASSLSIGTAEQFF.

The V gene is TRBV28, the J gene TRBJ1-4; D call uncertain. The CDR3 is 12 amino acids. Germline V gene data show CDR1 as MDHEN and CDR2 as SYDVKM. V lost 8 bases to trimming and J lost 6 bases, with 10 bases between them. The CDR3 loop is CASPSGHEKLFF. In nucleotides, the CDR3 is TGTGCCAGCCCGTCAGGCCATGAAAAACTGTTTTTT. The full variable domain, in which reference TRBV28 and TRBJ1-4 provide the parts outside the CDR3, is DVKVTQSSRYLVKRTGEKVFLECVQDMDHENMFWYRQDPGLGLRLIYFSYDVKMKEKGDIPEGYSVSREKKERFSLILESASTNQTSMYLCASPSGHEKLFFGSGTQLSVL.

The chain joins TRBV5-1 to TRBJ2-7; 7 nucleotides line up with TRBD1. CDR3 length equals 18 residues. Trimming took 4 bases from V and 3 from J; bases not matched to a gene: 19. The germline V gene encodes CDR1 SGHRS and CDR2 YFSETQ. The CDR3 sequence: CASSPPVGDRAPFYEQYF. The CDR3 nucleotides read TGCGCCAGCAGCCCACCGGTGGGGGACAGAGCCCCCTTCTACGAGCAGTACTTC.

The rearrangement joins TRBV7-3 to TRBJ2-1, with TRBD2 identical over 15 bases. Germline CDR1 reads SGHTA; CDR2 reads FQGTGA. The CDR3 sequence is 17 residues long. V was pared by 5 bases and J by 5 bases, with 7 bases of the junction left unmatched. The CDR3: CASSPGLAGGGNNEQFF. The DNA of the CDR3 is TGTGCCAGCAGCCCGGGACTAGCGGGAGGCGGGAACAATGAGCAGTTCTTC.

The CDR3 DNA reads as TGTGCCAGCAGCCTACAGGGGTATTCCTACGAGCAGTACTTC. Translation: CASSLQGYSYEQYF. The chain uses TRBV11-2 and TRBJ2-7; TRBD1 matches at 7 bases. The V segment lost 5 bases and the J segment 1 base; nucleotides outside the gene matches: 5. Per germline, CDR1 SGHAT and CDR2 FQNNGV. CDR3 length: 14 amino acids.

Written as DNA, the CDR3 is TGTGCCAGCAGCTTAGGGGGCGGGACAGGTAGCAATCAGCCCCAGCATTTT. It specifies CASSLGGGTGSNQPQHF. The gene calls are TRBV7-8 and TRBJ1-5, with TRBD1 matching over 8 bases. Germline V gene lookup returns CDR1 SGHVS and CDR2 FQNEAQ. Unmatched junction bases numbered 5, after V lost 1 base and J lost 0 bases. This CDR3 contains 17 residues.

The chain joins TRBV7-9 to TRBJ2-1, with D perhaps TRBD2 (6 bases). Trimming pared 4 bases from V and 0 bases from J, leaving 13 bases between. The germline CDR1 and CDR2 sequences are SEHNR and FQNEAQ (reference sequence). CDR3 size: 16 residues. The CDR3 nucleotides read TGTGCCAGCAGCTCCATAATAGCGGCCTCCTACAATGAGCAGTTCTTC. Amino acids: CASSSIIAASYNEQFF.

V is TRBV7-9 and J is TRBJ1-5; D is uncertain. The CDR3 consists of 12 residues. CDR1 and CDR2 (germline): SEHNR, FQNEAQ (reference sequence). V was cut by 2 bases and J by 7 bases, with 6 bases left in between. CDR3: CASSLSEQPQHF. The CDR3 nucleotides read TGTGCCAGCAGCTTATCGGAGCAGCCCCAGCATTTT.

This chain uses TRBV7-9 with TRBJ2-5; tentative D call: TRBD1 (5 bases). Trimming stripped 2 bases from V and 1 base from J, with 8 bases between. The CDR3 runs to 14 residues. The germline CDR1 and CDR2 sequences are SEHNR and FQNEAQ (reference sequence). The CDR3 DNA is TGTGCCAGCAGCTTACAGGGCCCCCAAGAGACCCAGTACTTC. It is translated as CASSLQGPQETQYF.

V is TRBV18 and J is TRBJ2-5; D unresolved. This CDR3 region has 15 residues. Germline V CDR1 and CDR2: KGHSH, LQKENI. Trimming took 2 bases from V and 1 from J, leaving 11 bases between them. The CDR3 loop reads CASSPTRGPQETQYF. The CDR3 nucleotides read TGTGCCAGCTCACCAACGAGAGGTCCCCAAGAGACCCAGTACTTC.

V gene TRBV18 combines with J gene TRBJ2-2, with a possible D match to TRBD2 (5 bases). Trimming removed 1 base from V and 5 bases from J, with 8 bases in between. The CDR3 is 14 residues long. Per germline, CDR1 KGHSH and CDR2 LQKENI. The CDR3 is CASSPLRGTGELFF. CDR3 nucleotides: TGTGCCAGCTCACCACTTCGGGGAACCGGGGAGCTGTTTTTT.

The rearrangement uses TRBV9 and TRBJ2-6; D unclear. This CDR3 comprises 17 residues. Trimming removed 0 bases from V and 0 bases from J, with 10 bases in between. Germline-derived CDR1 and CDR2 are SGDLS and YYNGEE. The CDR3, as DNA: TGTGCCAGCAGCGTAGCCCTAATTAGCTCTGGGGCCAACGTCCTGACTTTC. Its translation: CASSVALISSGANVLTF.

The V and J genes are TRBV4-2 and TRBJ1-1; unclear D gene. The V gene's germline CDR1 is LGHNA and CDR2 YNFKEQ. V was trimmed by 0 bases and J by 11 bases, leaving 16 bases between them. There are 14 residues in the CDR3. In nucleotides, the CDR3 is TGTGCCAGCAGCCAAGATGAGACGGTGGGCGAGGCTTTCTTT. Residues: CASSQDETVGEAFF.

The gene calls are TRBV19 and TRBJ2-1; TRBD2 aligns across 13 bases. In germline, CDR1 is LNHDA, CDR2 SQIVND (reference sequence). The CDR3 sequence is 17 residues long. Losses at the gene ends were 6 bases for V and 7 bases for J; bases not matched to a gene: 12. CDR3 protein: CASRRTAGTSGKNEQFF. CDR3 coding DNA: TGTGCCAGTAGGAGAACTGCCGGGACTAGCGGGAAGAATGAGCAGTTCTTC.

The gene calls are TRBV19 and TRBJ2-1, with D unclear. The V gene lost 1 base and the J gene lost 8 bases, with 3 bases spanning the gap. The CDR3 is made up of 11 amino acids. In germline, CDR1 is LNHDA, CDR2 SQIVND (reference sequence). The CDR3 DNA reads TGTGCCAGTAGTATAGGCGATGAGCAGTTCTTC. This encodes CASSIGDEQFF.

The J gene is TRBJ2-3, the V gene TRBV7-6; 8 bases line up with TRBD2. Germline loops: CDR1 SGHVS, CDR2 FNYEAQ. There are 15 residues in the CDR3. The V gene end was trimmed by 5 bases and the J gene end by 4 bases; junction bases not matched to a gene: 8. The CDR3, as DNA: TGTGCCAGCAGCGCTCCGGGACTAGTCCCAGATACGCAGTATTTT. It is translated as CASSAPGLVPDTQYF.

The DNA for the CDR3 is TGTGCCAGCAGCCAAGAGACCGGGACTAGAGAGACCCAGTACTTC. Translation gives CASSQETGTRETQYF. This chain connects TRBV4-2 to TRBJ2-5; the match to TRBD2 covers 8 bases. This CDR3 contains 15 residues. Unmatched junction bases numbered 4, after V lost 0 bases and J lost 4 bases. The germline gives CDR1 LGHNA, CDR2 YNFKEQ.

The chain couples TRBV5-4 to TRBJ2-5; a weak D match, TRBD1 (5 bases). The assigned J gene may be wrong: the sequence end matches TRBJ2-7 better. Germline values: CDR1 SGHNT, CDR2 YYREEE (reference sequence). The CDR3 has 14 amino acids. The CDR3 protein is CASSLRGKGNEQYF. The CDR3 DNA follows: TGTGCCAGCAGCTTGAGGGGAAAGGGGAACGAGCAGTACTTC.

The CDR3 region is CASSLARDSDGYTF. CDR3 sequence (DNA): TGCGCCAGCAGCTTGGCCCGGGACAGTGATGGCTACACCTTC. The chain is built from TRBV5-1 and TRBJ1-2; 7 bases are a match to TRBD1. This CDR3 spans 14 amino acids. V shed 0 bases and J 6 bases; nucleotides not matched to a gene: 5. Germline V gene sequence: CDR1 SGHRS, CDR2 YFSETQ.